Below are 27 T cell receptor beta chains sequenced from a single sample in a study of Ad26.COV2.S vaccination and SARS-CoV-2 variants. Measured with immunoSEQ multiplex PCR; TCRdb has only the in-frame clones, and not every one. The data contain tens of thousands of clones, roughly 84% of them singletons. Sequencing used peripheral blood, obtained after recovery from COVID-19. The receptors come from a human donor who had recovered from COVID-19.

This clone has just a few counts. The genes are TRBV10-3 and TRBJ2-3, with D possibly being TRBD1 or TRBD2 (5 bases each). Germline CDR1 ENHRY, CDR2 SYGVKD. The CDR3 has 14 amino acids. Trimming removed 8 bases from V and 0 bases from J, with 12 bases in between. CDR3 coding DNA: TGTGCCATCGGGACCGGACAAAGCACAGATACGCAGTATTTT. Translated, it gives CAIGTGQSTDTQYF.

This sequence joins TRBV27 and TRBJ1-2, with D hard to call. This CDR3 has 13 residues. Germline CDR1 is MNHEY and CDR2 is SMNVEV (reference sequence). Trimming removed 5 bases at V and 3 bases at J, with 10 bases between. The CDR3 spells CASSLWGDYGYTF. In DNA, the CDR3 is TGTGCCAGCAGTCTGTGGGGTGACTATGGCTACACCTTC.

This clone was seen once. CDR3 region: CASSSGTSGSYEQYF. In nucleotides, the CDR3 is TGCGCCAGCAGTTCCGGGACTAGCGGGAGCTACGAGCAGTACTTC. This chain connects TRBV5-1 to TRBJ2-7; 14 bases are shared with TRBD2. Germline loops: CDR1 SGHRS, CDR2 YFSETQ. The CDR3 totals 15 residues. The V gene end was trimmed by 5 bases and the J gene end by 3 bases; junction bases not matched to a gene: 4.

DNA for the CDR3: TGTGCCAGCAACGTTAGGGCCCGACAGGGGCGAGTGGGTGAGCAGTACTTC. This sequence encodes CASNVRARQGRVGEQYF. The chain carries TRBV7-8 and TRBJ2-7; 8 bases match TRBD1. V was clipped by 7 bases and J by 7 bases; unmatched bases: 21. The CDR3 runs 17 residues. Looked up from germline, CDR1 is SGHVS and CDR2 is FQNEAQ.

J is TRBJ2-5 and V is TRBV4-3, with TRBD2 as a possible D gene (7 bases). The length of the CDR3 is 16 residues. The V end was cut by 1 base, the J end by 7 bases, with 19 bases between. Germline V gene sequence: CDR1 LGHNA, CDR2 YSLEER. The CDR3 loop reads CASSQALGRGGGTQYF. DNA for the CDR3: TGCGCCAGCAGCCAAGCTCTGGGCAGGGGCGGGGGGACCCAGTACTTC.

The V and J genes are TRBV3-1 (or the pseudogene TRBV3-2) and TRBJ1-1; TRBD1 might be the D (6 bases). CDR1 and CDR2 from the germline V gene are LGHDT and YNNKEL (reference sequence). The CDR3 totals 14 residues. The V gene lost 1 base and the J gene lost 6 bases, with 12 bases spanning the gap. The CDR3 region has the DNA TGTGCCAGCAGCCAAGTCCGGGGGCTGGCTGAAGCTTTCTTT. Residues: CASSQVRGLAEAFF.

Details on this clone: One junction end does not reproduce the germline sequence, and a read error may be involved. The chain links TRBV19 to TRBJ1-2; the D gene is possibly TRBD1 (5 bases). The CDR3 loop spans 17 amino acids. Looked up from germline, CDR1 is LNHDA and CDR2 is SQIVND (reference sequence). CDR3 protein: CASTIIGATGTGYGYTF. CDR3 nucleotides: TGTGCCAGTACTATAATAGGTGCCACTGGGACGGGCTATGGCTACACCTTC. The complete variable domain, with remaining parts taken from reference TRBV19 and TRBJ1-2, reads DGGITQSPKYLFRKEGQNVTLSCEQNLNHDAMYWYRQDPGQGLRLIYYSQIVNDFQKGDIAEGYSVSREKKESFPLTVTSAQKNPTAFYLCASTIIGATGTGYGYTFGSGTRLTVV.

V gene TRBV6-5 combines with J gene TRBJ1-2, with 8 bases aligning to TRBD1. The V and J ends lost 5 bases and 3 bases, in that order; junction bases with no gene match: 5. Germline V gene data show CDR1 as MNHEY and CDR2 as SVGAGI. The CDR3 is made up of 14 amino acids. CDR3 DNA sequence: TGTGCCAGCAGTCCACAGGGGGGGGACTATGGCTACACCTTC. Translation gives CASSPQGGDYGYTF.

The rearrangement uses TRBV24-1 and TRBJ2-3, with 8 bases identical to TRBD1. V lost 6 bases to trimming and J lost 4 bases; unmatched junction nucleotides: 2. Germline V gives CDR1 KGHDR, CDR2 SFDVKD. This CDR3 spans 13 amino acids. The DNA for the CDR3 is TGTGCCACCAGTTCCAGGGGGCCAGATACGCAGTATTTT. This gives the protein CATSSRGPDTQYF.

This sequence joins TRBV7-2 and TRBJ2-2; D possibly corresponds to TRBD2 (6 bases). CDR3 length equals 17 residues. The germline CDR1 and CDR2 sequences are SGHTA and FQGNSA. The V end was cut by 4 bases, the J end by 6 bases, with 21 bases between. CDR3 bases: TGTGCCAGCAGCTCGCCCGGGGGAGTGATAGTGGCCGGGGAGCTGTTTTTT. Translated, it gives CASSSPGGVIVAGELFF. The variable domain in full, with the rest retrieved from reference TRBV7-2 and TRBJ2-2, is GAGVSQSPSNKVTEKGKDVELRCDPISGHTALYWYRQSLGQGLEFLIYFQGNSAPDKSGLPSDRFSAERTGGSVSTLTIQRTQQEDSAVYLCASSSPGGVIVAGELFFGEGSRLTVL.

The V call is TRBV27, the J call TRBJ2-7; 7 bases line up with TRBD1. After removal of 8 bases from V and 12 bases from J, the junction contained 22 bases not matched to a gene. Per the germline V gene, CDR1 is MNHEY and CDR2 is SMNVEV (reference sequence). The CDR3 has 15 amino acids. The CDR3 DNA is TGTGCCAGCTCCCCTACACCGGCCCGAGGGGGCGAGGGGTACTTC. Protein product: CASSPTPARGGEGYF.

V gene TRBV4-3 combines with J gene TRBJ1-2; tentative D call: TRBD1 (6 bases). The CDR3 is 16 amino acids. The V gene's germline CDR1 is LGHNA and CDR2 YSLEER. V lost 3 bases, J lost 7 bases, and 21 bases lay in between. The CDR3, as DNA: TGCGCCAGCAGCCAGGACCCGGGGGGGGCGATAAGTGGCTACACCTTC. Residues: CASSQDPGGAISGYTF.

This rearrangement joins TRBV5-1 to TRBJ2-5, with D unclear. The CDR3 loop spans 12 amino acids. V dropped 3 bases and J dropped 5 bases, with 8 bases sitting between them. The germline CDR1 and CDR2 sequences are SGHRS and YFSETQ. CDR3 sequence (DNA): TGCGCCAGCAGCTCGATAGGGGAGACCCAGTACTTC. Translating gives CASSSIGETQYF.

This clone was counted a single time. The chain employs TRBV28 and TRBJ1-1; D is undetermined. The ends were cut back, 3 bases at V and 4 bases at J, with 12 bases in the middle. The germline gives CDR1 MDHEN, CDR2 SYDVKM. The length of the CDR3 is 14 residues. CDR3 nucleotide sequence: TGTGCCAGCAGTTTCAGGAGTGCGGGCACTGAAGCTTTCTTT. Its translation is CASSFRSAGTEAFF.

The genes are TRBV3-1 (or the pseudogene TRBV3-2) and TRBJ1-3, with unresolved D. Deletions cut 1 base from V and 2 bases from J, with 12 bases between. This CDR3 is 16 amino acids long. Looked up from germline, CDR1 is LGHDT and CDR2 is YNNKEL (reference sequence). This CDR3 reads CASSQAPSLPGNTIYF. The CDR3 coding sequence is TGTGCCAGCAGCCAAGCTCCGAGCCTCCCTGGAAACACCATATATTTT.

The rearrangement joins TRBV6-5 to TRBJ1-2, with D uncertain. This CDR3 comprises 13 residues. Germline values: CDR1 MNHEY, CDR2 SVGAGI. V was cut by 5 bases and J by 4 bases, with 11 bases left in between. Written as DNA, the CDR3 is TGTGCCAGCAGTCCGGGGAGCGCCTATGGCTACACCTTC. As protein: CASSPGSAYGYTF.

The CDR3 protein is CASRTGGYEQYF. The DNA of the CDR3 is TGTGCCAGCAGAACGGGTGGCTACGAGCAGTACTTC. The rearrangement uses TRBV12-3 or TRBV12-4 and TRBJ2-7; unclear D gene. With 6 bases removed from V and 3 bases from J, the gap between germline ends came to 9 bases. The CDR3 sequence is 12 residues long.

This rearrangement joins TRBV6-2 or TRBV6-3 to TRBJ2-7, with D possibly TRBD2 on 5 matching bases. Germline V gene data show CDR1 as MNHEY and CDR2 as SVGEGT. CDR3 length equals 16 residues. V was cut by 4 bases and J by 0 bases, with 16 bases left in between. In DNA form, the CDR3 reads TGTGCCAGCAGTTCGATACTAGGCCTTGACTCCTACGAGCAGTACTTC. Amino acids: CASSSILGLDSYEQYF.

This clone was found many times. The chain has TRBV4-1 and TRBJ1-1, with D maybe TRBD1 (5 bases). With 3 bases removed from V and 3 bases from J, the gap between germline ends came to 8 bases. This CDR3 is built from 13 residues. Germline CDR1 reads MGHRA; CDR2 reads YSYEKL. The CDR3 nucleotides are TGCGCCAGCAGCCATCCCAGGGACACTGAAGCTTTCTTT. Amino acid sequence: CASSHPRDTEAFF.

The chain has TRBV28 and TRBJ1-1; 7 nucleotides agree with TRBD1. The CDR3 has 14 amino acids. Germline CDR1 is MDHEN and CDR2 is SYDVKM. With V trimmed by 6 bases and J by 0 bases, 4 bases remained unmatched. The CDR3 nucleotides read TGTGCCAGCAGACCGGGACAGCTGAACACTGAAGCTTTCTTT. Protein: CASRPGQLNTEAFF.

Only a few counts were recorded for this clone. The J gene is TRBJ2-1, the V gene TRBV2; 7 positions match TRBD2. This CDR3 spans 13 amino acids. With V trimmed by 6 bases and J by 6 bases, 5 bases remained unmatched. Per germline, CDR1 SNHLY and CDR2 FYNNEI. The CDR3 protein is CASSPSGFNEQFF. The CDR3 DNA reads as TGTGCCAGCAGCCCTAGCGGATTCAATGAGCAGTTCTTC. The complete variable domain, with remaining parts taken from reference TRBV2 and TRBJ2-1, reads EPEVTQTPSHQVTQMGQEVILRCVPISNHLYFYWYRQILGQKVEFLVSFYNNEISEKSEIFDDQFSVERPDGSNFTLKIRSTKLEDSAMYFCASSPSGFNEQFFGPGTRLTVL.

This chain joins TRBV9 and TRBJ2-7, with a possible D match to TRBD2 (6 bases). Trimming left V 4 bases short and J 7 bases short, with 15 bases between. CDR3 size: 13 residues. CDR1 is SGDLS and CDR2 is YYNGEE in the germline V gene. CDR3 DNA: TGTGCCAGCAGCTCTCGGGACTCCCGGGAGCAGTACTTC. It codes for CASSSRDSREQYF.

To note about this clone: The same CDR3 also results from other DNA sequences found in this sample. The V and J genes are TRBV9 and TRBJ2-5, with 8 positions matching TRBD1. Looked up from germline, CDR1 is SGDLS and CDR2 is YYNGEE. This CDR3 is 14 amino acids long. Trimming cost V 0 bases and J 2 bases; bases outside gene matches: 0. CDR3 residues: CASSVGTGQETQYF. The CDR3 DNA sequence: TGTGCCAGCAGCGTAGGGACAGGGCAAGAGACCCAGTACTTC.

The J gene is TRBJ2-3, the V gene TRBV7-2; D call uncertain. This CDR3 has 13 residues. V dropped 3 bases and J dropped 2 bases, with 6 bases sitting between them. The germline V gene has CDR1 SGHTA and CDR2 FQGNSA. CDR3 DNA: TGTGCCAGCAGCTTGATGCCCACAGATACGCAGTATTTT. Its translation is CASSLMPTDTQYF.

The V gene is TRBV19, the J gene TRBJ1-5, with a tentative D call TRBD1 (5 bases). The germline V gene has CDR1 LNHDA and CDR2 SQIVND (reference sequence). The CDR3 is 16 amino acids. V lost 3 bases and J lost 0, with 12 bases in between. For the CDR3, the DNA is TGTGCCAGTAGTATGCGGACGGGACTTAGCAATCAGCCCCAGCATTTT. Residues: CASSMRTGLSNQPQHF. Full variable domain (outside the CDR3, taken from reference TRBV19 and TRBJ1-5): DGGITQSPKYLFRKEGQNVTLSCEQNLNHDAMYWYRQDPGQGLRLIYYSQIVNDFQKGDIAEGYSVSREKKESFPLTVTSAQKNPTAFYLCASSMRTGLSNQPQHFGDGTRLSIL.

The CDR3 loop is CASSFTGTHNTGELFF. The CDR3 bases are TGTGCCAGCAGCTTCACGGGGACTCACAACACCGGGGAGCTGTTTTTT. The gene calls are TRBV5-8 and TRBJ2-2, with D tentatively TRBD2 (6 bases). From germline, CDR1 is SGHTS and CDR2 YDEGEE. The CDR3 runs 16 residues. Between the trimmed V and J ends, which lost 2 bases and 2 bases, there was a span of 13 bases. Supplemented by reference TRBV5-8 and TRBJ2-2, the full variable domain reads EAGVTQSPTHLIKTRGQQATLRCSPISGHTSVYWYQQALGLGLQFLLWYDEGEERNRGNFPPRFSGRQFPNYSSELNVNALELEDSALYLCASSFTGTHNTGELFFGEGSRLTVL.

The chain recombines TRBV7-9 with TRBJ1-3, with TRBD1 identical over 7 bases. V trimming: 5 bases; J trimming: 8 bases; junction bases outside the gene matches: 9. The CDR3 contains 14 residues. Germline values: CDR1 SEHNR, CDR2 FQNEAQ (reference sequence). Here the CDR3 DNA reads TGTGCCAGCAGCCCGGGACAGTCCCCTCACACCATATATTTT. It yields the protein CASSPGQSPHTIYF.